A single sample is the source of the 17 T cell receptor beta chains below, sequenced in a study of chemoradiotherapy in HPV16-positive cancers (dated by TCRdb to between 2021 and 2023). To prepare the library, the immunoSEQ multiplex PCR assay was applied. The clones in this table, taken by TCRdb from immuneACCESS, are in-frame only. Not every clone is retained; where verified, under half of the shortfall comes from an unresolved V gene, and the cause of the rest is unknown. The sample has around 12,000 clones on record, approximately 89% of them singletons. The top ten constitute 22% of the sample. This material consisted of blood, taken from a patient who underwent chemoradiotherapy. Source of these receptors: a human donor with HPV-associated anogenital cancer.

The V gene is TRBV5-1, the J gene TRBJ2-5, with TRBD2 matching 7 bases. The CDR3 runs 15 residues. V lost 2 bases and J lost 1; bases outside the gene matches: 5. Germline V lookup: CDR1 SGHRS, CDR2 YFSETQ. The CDR3 loop is CASSFAGELQETQYF. The CDR3 bases are TGCGCCAGCAGCTTTGCGGGAGAGCTCCAAGAGACCCAGTACTTC.

The chain recombines TRBV11-3 with TRBJ1-1; TRBD1 agrees at 8 bases. The CDR3 length is 13 residues. Germline V gene data show CDR1 as SGHNT and CDR2 as YENEEA. With V trimmed by 2 bases and J by 11 bases, 7 bases remained unmatched. The CDR3 DNA reads as TGTGCCAGCAGCTTACTTTCAGGGGGCCCGGCTTTCTTT. This gives the protein CASSLLSGGPAFF.

This chain joins TRBV18 and TRBJ1-2, with TRBD1 matching over 7 bases. V shed 3 bases and J 7 bases; nucleotides not matched to a gene: 5. The CDR3 has 13 residues. The V gene's germline CDR1 is KGHSH and CDR2 LQKENI. The CDR3: CASSPGQDRGYTF. The CDR3 bases are TGTGCCAGCTCACCCGGACAGGATCGTGGCTACACCTTC.

The CDR3 nucleotides are TGTGCCAGCAGTGAATGGACAGGGGGCAAGAGGGACTATGGCTACACCTTC. It codes for CASSEWTGGKRDYGYTF. V usage is TRBV6-1 and J usage is TRBJ1-2; 11 bases map to TRBD1. The CDR3 has 17 residues. The V gene's germline CDR1 is MNHNS and CDR2 SASEGT. The V and J ends lost 2 bases and 3 bases, in that order; junction bases with no gene match: 8.

This chain uses TRBV2 with TRBJ1-5; TRBD1 matches 7 bases. The CDR3 consists of 16 residues. Losses at the gene ends were 5 bases for V and 4 bases for J; bases not matched to a gene: 11. Germline assignment: CDR1 SNHLY and CDR2 FYNNEI. CDR3 coding DNA: TGTGCCAGCAGTCTTGGACAGGCCCGAAGGAATCAGCCCCAGCATTTT. Its translation: CASSLGQARRNQPQHF. Combining the CDR3 with reference TRBV2 and TRBJ1-5 gives the whole variable domain EPEVTQTPSHQVTQMGQEVILRCVPISNHLYFYWYRQILGQKVEFLVSFYNNEISEKSEIFDDQFSVERPDGSNFTLKIRSTKLEDSAMYFCASSLGQARRNQPQHFGDGTRLSIL.

Here the CDR3 DNA reads TGTGCCAGTAGCCGGGGACAGGGGGAAAATCAGCCCCAGCATTTT. Translated: CASSRGQGENQPQHF. V is TRBV19 and J is TRBJ1-5; 11 bases are a match to TRBD1. Germline V gene data show CDR1 as LNHDA and CDR2 as SQIVND (reference sequence). The CDR3 is 15 residues long. V was clipped by 6 bases and J by 4 bases; unmatched bases: 5.

This rearrangement joins TRBV14 to TRBJ2-7; TRBD2 aligns across 7 bases. Per germline, CDR1 SGHDN and CDR2 FVKESK. The CDR3 is 18 amino acids. V lost 1 base and J lost 5; bases outside the gene matches: 17. The CDR3 loop reads CASSQGAEHFFGRNEQYF. DNA of the CDR3: TGTGCCAGCAGCCAAGGGGCCGAACATTTCTTCGGGAGGAACGAGCAGTACTTC. Full variable domain (missing parts from reference TRBV14 and TRBJ2-7): EAGVTQFPSHSVIEKGQTVTLRCDPISGHDNLYWYRRVMGKEIKFLLHFVKESKQDESGMPNNRFLAERTGGTYSTLKVQPAELEDSGVYFCASSQGAEHFFGRNEQYFGPGTRLTVT.

This chain links TRBV5-4 with TRBJ1-2; 7 bases align to TRBD1. V lost 2 bases, J lost 6 bases, and 4 bases stayed unmatched. CDR1 and CDR2 from the germline V gene are SGHNT and YYREEE (reference sequence). This CDR3 contains 13 residues. The CDR3: CASSFGQENGYTF. The CDR3 nucleotides are TGTGCCAGCAGCTTCGGACAGGAGAATGGCTACACCTTC.

This clone has only one observation. This sequence joins TRBV29-1 and TRBJ1-2, with TRBD1 as a possible D gene (6 bases). This CDR3 contains 11 residues. The ends were cut back, 4 bases at V and 7 bases at J, with 10 bases in the middle. Germline V gene sequence: CDR1 SQVTM, CDR2 ANQGSEA. CDR3 in DNA: TGCAGCGTTGTGGGGGGCAGTGGCTACACCTTC. It yields the protein CSVVGGSGYTF.

The chain couples TRBV2 to TRBJ2-7; D is unclear. V was trimmed by 3 bases and J by 2 bases, leaving 11 bases between them. Germline-derived CDR1 and CDR2 are SNHLY and FYNNEI. This CDR3 has 14 amino acids. The CDR3 DNA follows: TGTGCCAGCAGTGATGGTCTATTGGCCTACGAGCAGTACTTC. The encoded protein is CASSDGLLAYEQYF.

V usage is TRBV7-6 and J usage is TRBJ2-3; D is perhaps TRBD1 (5 bases). The V end was cut by 5 bases, the J end by 5 bases, with 17 bases between. CDR3 size: 15 residues. Germline V gene data show CDR1 as SGHVS and CDR2 as FNYEAQ. CDR3 nucleotides: TGTGCCAGCAGCCGGACAAGGGGCCGTAGAGATACGCAGTATTTT. It is translated as CASSRTRGRRDTQYF.

This clone was recorded a few times. The V and J genes are TRBV6-5 and TRBJ2-1; D may be TRBD2 (6 bases). The V end was cut by 6 bases, the J end by 6 bases, with 12 bases between. The CDR3 is 13 amino acids. The V gene's germline CDR1 is MNHEY and CDR2 SVGAGI. Here the CDR3 reads CASSLGTFNEQFF. The DNA for the CDR3 is TGTGCCAGCAGCCTCGGGACTTTCAATGAGCAGTTCTTC.

The chain employs TRBV4-2 and TRBJ1-1; D is unresolved. The CDR3 has 15 residues. The V gene lost 4 bases and the J gene lost 1 base, with 13 bases spanning the gap. Germline V gives CDR1 LGHNA, CDR2 YNFKEQ. CDR3 amino acids: CASSRGVRQNTEAFF. The CDR3 nucleotides read TGTGCCAGCAGCCGCGGTGTACGGCAGAACACTGAAGCTTTCTTT.

The chain links TRBV11-2 to TRBJ2-3; 9 nucleotides align to TRBD2. The germline gives CDR1 SGHAT, CDR2 FQNNGV. This CDR3 spans 14 amino acids. V shed 5 bases and J 5 bases; nucleotides not matched to a gene: 5. This CDR3 reads CASSGAGGRDTQYF. CDR3 nucleotides: TGTGCCAGCAGCGGAGCGGGGGGTAGAGATACGCAGTATTTT.

The chain uses TRBV18 and TRBJ1-1; D is possibly TRBD1 (5 bases). Per germline, CDR1 KGHSH and CDR2 LQKENI. CDR3 length: 15 residues. Deletions cut 3 bases from V and 10 bases from J, with 21 bases between. CDR3 amino acids: CASSPPGPRARRAFF. The CDR3 DNA sequence: TGTGCCAGCTCACCCCCGGGACCCCGAGCTAGGCGAGCTTTCTTT.

The chain has TRBV6-1 and TRBJ1-3; D is possibly TRBD1 (5 bases). CDR3 size: 12 residues. Germline values: CDR1 MNHNS, CDR2 SASEGT. Trimming left V 2 bases short and J 10 bases short, with 9 bases between. This CDR3 is CASSESRVTIYF. The DNA of the CDR3 is TGTGCCAGCAGTGAAAGCAGGGTAACCATATATTTT.

This chain joins TRBV5-1 and TRBJ1-2; 9 bases match TRBD1. This CDR3 region has 14 residues. Germline CDR1 is SGHRS and CDR2 is YFSETQ. The J segment lost 5 bases and the V segment lost 1 base, leaving 3 bases of the junction unmatched. The CDR3 region is CASSLTGGWYGYTF. The DNA for the CDR3 is TGCGCCAGCAGCTTGACAGGGGGCTGGTATGGCTACACCTTC. Looking up the rest from reference TRBV5-1 and TRBJ1-2 gives the full variable domain: KAGVTQTPRYLIKTRGQQVTLSCSPISGHRSVSWYQQTPGQGLQFLFEYFSETQRNKGNFPGRFSGRQFSNSRSEMNVSTLELGDSALYLCASSLTGGWYGYTFGSGTRLTVV.